This T cell receptor beta chain was obtained from a study of T cells in Graves' hyperthyroidism and ophthalmopathy. V shed 1 base and J shed 5 bases, with 13 bases lying between them. Germline CDR1 KGHDR, CDR2 SFDVKD. This CDR3 region has 15 residues. This clonotype was seen repeatedly, ten times or more. Its target is not known. The diagnoses drew upon clinical symptoms, serum thyroxine and TRAb, thyroid ultrasound and orbital computed tomography. There were TCR beta CDR3 regions amplified from RNA transcripts. HTBI primers were employed in a first-round RT-PCR of the TCR CDR3. TCRdb processed the multiplex PCR reads anew with MiXCR; each CDR3 protein has one entry. The sample includes 530,000 or so distinct CDR3 sequences, around 22% seen only once; the top ten take about 11%. Whole-study results and caveats: Ophthalmopathy was identified by the model a median about 6.4 months ahead of onset. Blood shared most expanded thyroid clonotypes above 0.001.

Source material: blood. V usage is TRBV24-1 and J usage is TRBJ2-5, with D possibly TRBD2 on 5 matching bases. This clonotype originated in a woman in her 30s with Graves' ophthalmopathy. CDR3 bases: TGTGCCACCAGTGATTTAAAGGCTAGCCAGGAGACCCAGTACTTC. Its protein is CATSDLKASQETQYF.